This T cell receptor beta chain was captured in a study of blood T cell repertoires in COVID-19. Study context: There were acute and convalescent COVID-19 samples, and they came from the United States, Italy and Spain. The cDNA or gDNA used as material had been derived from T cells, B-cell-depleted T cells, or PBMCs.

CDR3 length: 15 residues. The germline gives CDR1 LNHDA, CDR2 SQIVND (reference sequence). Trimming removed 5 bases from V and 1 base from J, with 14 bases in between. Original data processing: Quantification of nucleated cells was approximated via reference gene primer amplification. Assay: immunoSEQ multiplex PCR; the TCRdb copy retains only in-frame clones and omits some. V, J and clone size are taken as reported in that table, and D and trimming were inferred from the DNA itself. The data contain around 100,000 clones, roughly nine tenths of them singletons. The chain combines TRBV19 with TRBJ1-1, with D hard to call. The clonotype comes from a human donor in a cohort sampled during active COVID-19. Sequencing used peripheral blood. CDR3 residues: CASSYGLAGNTEAFF. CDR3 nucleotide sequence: TGTGCCAGTAGTTACGGCTTGGCAGGGAACACTGAAGCTTTCTTT.